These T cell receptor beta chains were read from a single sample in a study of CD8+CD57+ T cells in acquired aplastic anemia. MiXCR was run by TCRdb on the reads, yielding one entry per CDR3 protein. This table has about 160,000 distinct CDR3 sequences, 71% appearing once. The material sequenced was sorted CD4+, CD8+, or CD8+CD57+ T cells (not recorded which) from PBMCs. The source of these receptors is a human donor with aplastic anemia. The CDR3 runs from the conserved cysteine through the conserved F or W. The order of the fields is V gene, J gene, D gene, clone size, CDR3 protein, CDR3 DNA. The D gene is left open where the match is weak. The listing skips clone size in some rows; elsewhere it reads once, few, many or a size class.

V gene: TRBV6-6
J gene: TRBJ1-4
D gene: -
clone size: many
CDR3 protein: CASSYLATPNDKLFF
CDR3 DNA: TGTGCCAGCAGTTATCTTGCGACCCCCAATGATAAACTGTTTTTT

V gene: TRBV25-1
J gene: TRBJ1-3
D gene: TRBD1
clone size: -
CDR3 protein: CASSESGTGTGNTIYF
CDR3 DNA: TGTGCCAGCAGTGAATCTGGGACAGGGACTGGAAACACCATATATTTT

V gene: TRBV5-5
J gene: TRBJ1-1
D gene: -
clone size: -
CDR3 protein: CASSHGGNTEAFF
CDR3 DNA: TGTGCCAGCAGCCATGGGGGGAACACTGAAGCTTTCTTT

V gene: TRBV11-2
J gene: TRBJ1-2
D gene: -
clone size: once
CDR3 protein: CASSSLRSYGYTF
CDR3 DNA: TGTGCCAGCAGCTCCCTCAGGAGCTATGGCTACACCTTC

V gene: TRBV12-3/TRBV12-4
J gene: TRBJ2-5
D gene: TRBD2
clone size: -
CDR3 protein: CASRPTSGRGTQYF
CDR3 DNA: TGTGCCAGCAGGCCTACTAGCGGGCGTGGGACCCAGTACTTC

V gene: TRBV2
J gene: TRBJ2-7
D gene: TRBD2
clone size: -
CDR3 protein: CVSSGTSGRSEQYF
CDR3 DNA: TGTGTCAGCTCCGGGACTAGTGGGAGGAGCGAGCAGTACTTC

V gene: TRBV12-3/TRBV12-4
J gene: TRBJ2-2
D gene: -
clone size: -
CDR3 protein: CASSSTGGAVRLAGELFF
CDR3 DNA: TGTGCCAGCAGTTCTACTGGCGGCGCCGTTAGATTGGCCGGGGAGCTGTTTTTT

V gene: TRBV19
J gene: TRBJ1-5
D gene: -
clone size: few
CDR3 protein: CASSILDGNNQPQHF
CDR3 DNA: TGTGCCAGTAGTATATTGGACGGCAACAATCAGCCCCAGCATTTT

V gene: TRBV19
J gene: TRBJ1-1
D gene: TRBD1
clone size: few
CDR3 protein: CASRDRLNTEAFF
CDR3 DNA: TGTGCCAGTAGGGACAGGCTGAACACTGAAGCTTTCTTT

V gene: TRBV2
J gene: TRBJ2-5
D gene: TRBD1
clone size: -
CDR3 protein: CASRVTGVQETQYF
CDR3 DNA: TGTGCCAGCAGAGTGACAGGGGTGCAAGAGACCCAGTACTTC

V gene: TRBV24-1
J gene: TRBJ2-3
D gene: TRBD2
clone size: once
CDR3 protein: CATSDAVAGGPADTQYF
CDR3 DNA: TGTGCCACCAGTGATGCCGTAGCGGGAGGGCCCGCAGATACGCAGTATTTT

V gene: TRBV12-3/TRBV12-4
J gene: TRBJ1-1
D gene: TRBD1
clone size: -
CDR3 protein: CASSMTGTMNTEAFF
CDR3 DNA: TGTGCCAGCAGTATGACAGGGACTATGAACACTGAAGCTTTCTTT

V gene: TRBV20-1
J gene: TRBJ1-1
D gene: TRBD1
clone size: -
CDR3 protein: CSAKAGGTEAFF
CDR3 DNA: TGCAGTGCCAAAGCAGGGGGCACTGAAGCTTTCTTT

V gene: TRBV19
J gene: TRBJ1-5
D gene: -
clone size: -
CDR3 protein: CASSIGNLDADQPQHF
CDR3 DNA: TGTGCCAGTAGTATAGGAAATCTGGATGCGGATCAGCCCCAGCATTTT

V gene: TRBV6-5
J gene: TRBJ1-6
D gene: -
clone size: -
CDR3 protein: CASSYDSVNSPLHF
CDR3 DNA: TGTGCCAGCAGTTACGATTCGGTAAATTCACCCCTCCACTTT

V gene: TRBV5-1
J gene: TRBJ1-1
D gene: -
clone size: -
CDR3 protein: CASGARTANTEAFF
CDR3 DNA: TGCGCCAGCGGGGCCCGGACGGCTAACACTGAAGCTTTCTTT

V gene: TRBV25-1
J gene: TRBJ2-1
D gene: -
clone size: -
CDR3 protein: CASSEAWASSYNEQFF
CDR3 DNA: TGTGCCAGCAGTGAAGCCTGGGCGAGCTCCTACAATGAGCAGTTCTTC

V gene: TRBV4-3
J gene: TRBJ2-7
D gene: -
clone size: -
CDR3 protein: CASSQEASINYEQYF
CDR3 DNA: TGCGCCAGCAGCCAAGAGGCTAGCATTAACTACGAGCAGTACTTC

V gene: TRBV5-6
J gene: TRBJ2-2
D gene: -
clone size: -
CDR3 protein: CASSFGQSNTGELFF
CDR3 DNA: TGTGCCAGCAGCTTCGGTCAATCGAACACCGGGGAGCTGTTTTTT

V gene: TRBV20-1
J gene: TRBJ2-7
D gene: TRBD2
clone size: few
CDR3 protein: CSASLAGVGEQYF
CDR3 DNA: TGCAGTGCTAGTCTAGCGGGAGTGGGCGAGCAGTACTTC

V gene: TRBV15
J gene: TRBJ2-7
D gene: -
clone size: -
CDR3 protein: CATSRRVRGRRSYEQYF
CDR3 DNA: TGTGCCACCAGCAGAAGGGTTCGGGGGCGTAGGTCCTACGAGCAGTACTTC

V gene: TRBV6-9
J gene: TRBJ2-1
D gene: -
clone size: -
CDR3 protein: CASSEAVSYNEQFF
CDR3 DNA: TGTGCCAGCAGTGAAGCTGTCTCCTACAATGAGCAGTTCTTC

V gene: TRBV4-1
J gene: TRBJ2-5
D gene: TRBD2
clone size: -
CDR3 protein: CASSKDTLVAGGVETQYF
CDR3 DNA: TGCGCCAGCAGCAAAGACACACTCGTAGCGGGGGGCGTGGAGACCCAGTACTTC

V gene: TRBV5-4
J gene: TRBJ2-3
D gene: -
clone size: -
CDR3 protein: CASSNAYTSDTQYF
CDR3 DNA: TGTGCCAGCAGCAACGCCTATACTAGCGATACGCAGTATTTT

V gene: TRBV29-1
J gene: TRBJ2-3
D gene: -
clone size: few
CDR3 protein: CSVDPTSTDTQYF
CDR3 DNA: TGCAGCGTTGACCCGACTAGCACAGATACGCAGTATTTT

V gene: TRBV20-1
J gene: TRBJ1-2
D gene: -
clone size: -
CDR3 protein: CSATQGLPDGYTF
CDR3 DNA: TGCAGTGCTACACAGGGTCTGCCGGACGGCTACACCTTC

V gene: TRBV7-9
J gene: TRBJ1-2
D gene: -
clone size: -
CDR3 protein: CASSLVGRLYGYTF
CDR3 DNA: TGTGCCAGCAGCTTAGTGGGGCGGCTCTATGGCTACACCTTC

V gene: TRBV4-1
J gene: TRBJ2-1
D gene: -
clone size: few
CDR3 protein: CASSQGRGEIF
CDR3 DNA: TGCGCCAGCAGCCAAGGCAGGGGGGAGATCTTC

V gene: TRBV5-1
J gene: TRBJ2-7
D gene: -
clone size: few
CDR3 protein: CASSLDPRSYEQYF
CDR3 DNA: TGCGCCAGCAGCTTGGACCCCCGCTCTTACGAGCAGTACTTC

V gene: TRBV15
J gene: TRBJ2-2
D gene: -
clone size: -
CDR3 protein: CATSIAAANTGELFF
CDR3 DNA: TGTGCCACCAGCATTGCGGCCGCGAACACCGGGGAGCTGTTTTTT

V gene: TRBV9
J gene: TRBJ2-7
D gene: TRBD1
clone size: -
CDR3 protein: CASSVGDRGNEQYF
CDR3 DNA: TGTGCCAGCAGCGTAGGGGACAGGGGCAACGAGCAGTACTTC

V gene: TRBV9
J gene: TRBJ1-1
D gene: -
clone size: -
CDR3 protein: CASSVEDSMNTEAFF
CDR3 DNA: TGTGCCAGCAGCGTAGAAGACAGCATGAACACTGAAGCTTTCTTT

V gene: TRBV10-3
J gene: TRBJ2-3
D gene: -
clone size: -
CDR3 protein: CAISESRNTDTQYF
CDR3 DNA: TGTGCCATCAGTGAGTCGAGGAACACAGATACGCAGTATTTT

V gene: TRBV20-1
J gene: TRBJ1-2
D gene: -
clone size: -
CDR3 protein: CSAREGGGLNYGYTF
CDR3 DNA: TGCAGTGCTAGAGAAGGGGGGGGTTTGAACTATGGCTACACCTTC